The clone carrying this T cell receptor beta chain came up a few times. The data stem from a study of blood T cells in healthy people across ages. With V trimmed by 4 bases and J by 4 bases, 7 bases remained unmatched. The germline gives CDR1 KGHDR, CDR2 SFDVKD. This CDR3 is 16 amino acids long. The people who gave samples were healthy Caucasians from Russia, aged 6 to 90. Next came a second PCR, run for roughly 7 to 12 cycles, which used a sample-barcoded 5' primer along with a J-beta primer mix. Through a template-switch adaptor with 12 random nucleotides, each cDNA molecule received a tag. Each CDR3 protein gets one entry after TCRdb re-called the 5' RACE reads with MiXCR. The sample has hundreds of thousands of distinct CDR3 sequences, nearly 25% seen once. These data were also reused for a study on T cells of mothers and their children.

The sample consisted of blood. This chain uses TRBV24-1 with TRBJ1-5; 9 positions agree with TRBD1. The receptor was isolated from a boy between 10 and 17 years old in good health. The CDR3, as DNA: TGTGCCACCAGTGACCGAGGACAGGGGCCAAATCAGCCCCAGCATTTT. It specifies CATSDRGQGPNQPQHF.